The 5 T cell receptor beta chains below come from one sample, sequenced in a study of cytomegalovirus exposure and HLA in healthy donors. The PCR employed 60 Vbeta primers together with 13 Jbeta primers. Sequenced by immunoSEQ multiplex PCR; TCRdb stores in-frame clones only, minus some. This table holds around 61,000 clones, 60% to 70% found once. The sequencing sample was made of PBMCs. Source of these receptors: a man between 40 and 49 years old in good health and CMV-seropositive.

This rearrangement joins TRBV6-6 to TRBJ2-1; 10 bases match TRBD2. The CDR3 contains 16 residues. After removal of 6 bases from V and 6 bases from J, the junction contained 11 bases not matched to a gene. Germline-derived CDR1 and CDR2 are MNHNY and SVGAGI (reference sequence). CDR3: CASSPLLAGNTNEQFF. The CDR3 nucleotides are TGTGCCAGCAGCCCTCTACTAGCGGGGAACACCAATGAGCAGTTCTTC.

This rearrangement joins TRBV28 to TRBJ2-7, with 12 bases fitting TRBD2. V gave up 4 bases and J gave up 4 bases; unmatched junction bases: 5. Germline V gene data show CDR1 as MDHEN and CDR2 as SYDVKM. This CDR3 comprises 15 residues. CDR3: CASSSYGTSGYEQYF. CDR3 nucleotides: TGTGCCAGCAGTTCGTACGGGACTAGCGGGTACGAGCAGTACTTC.

The gene calls are TRBV7-8 and TRBJ2-7; D perhaps matches TRBD1 (5 bases). Trimming stripped 5 bases from V and 9 bases from J, with 17 bases between. There are 13 residues in the CDR3. CDR1 and CDR2 (germline): SGHVS, FQNEAQ. The CDR3 coding sequence is TGTGCCAGCAGCCCCAGGGCTCTTGGGGTGCAGTACTTC. Protein product: CASSPRALGVQYF.

This clone was observed a handful of times. This chain connects TRBV30 to TRBJ1-5; no clear D gene. V lost 2 bases to trimming and J lost 5 bases, with 16 bases between them. This CDR3 spans 15 amino acids. Germline-derived CDR1 and CDR2 are GTSNPN and SVGIG (reference sequence). The CDR3 region is CAWSLSAGLYQPQHF. CDR3 DNA sequence: TGTGCCTGGAGTCTTTCGGCGGGGTTGTATCAGCCCCAGCATTTT.

The chain uses TRBV27 and TRBJ2-1; 7 positions match TRBD1. Germline CDR1 is MNHEY and CDR2 is SMNVEV (reference sequence). Losses at the gene ends were 3 bases for V and 5 bases for J; bases not matched to a gene: 7. The CDR3 runs to 15 residues. CDR3 loop: CASSFGAGQDNEQFF. The CDR3 DNA reads as TGTGCCAGCAGTTTTGGGGCCGGACAGGACAATGAGCAGTTCTTC.